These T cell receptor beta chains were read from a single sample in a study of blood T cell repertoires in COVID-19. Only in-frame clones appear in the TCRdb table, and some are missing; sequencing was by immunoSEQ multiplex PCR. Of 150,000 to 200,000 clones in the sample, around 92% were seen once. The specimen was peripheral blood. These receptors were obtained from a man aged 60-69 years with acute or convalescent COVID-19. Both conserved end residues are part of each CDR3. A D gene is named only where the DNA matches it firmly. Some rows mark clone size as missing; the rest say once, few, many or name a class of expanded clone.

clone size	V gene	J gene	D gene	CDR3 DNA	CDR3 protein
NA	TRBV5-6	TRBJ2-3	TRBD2	TGTGCCAGCAGCTTTTGGGAGGGACCTGGCACAGATACGCAGTATTTT	CASSFWEGPGTDTQYF
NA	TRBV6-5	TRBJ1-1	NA	TGTGCCAGCACCTCGTTAGTGGACACTGAAGCTTTCTTT	CASTSLVDTEAFF
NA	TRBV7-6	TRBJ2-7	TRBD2	TGTGCCAGCAGCTTCGAGCCAGCGGGGGGATACGAGCAGTACTTC	CASSFEPAGGYEQYF
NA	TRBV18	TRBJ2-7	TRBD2	TGTGCCAGCTCACCGTCTCCGGGCGGGGGGACCTACGAGCAGTACTTC	CASSPSPGGGTYEQYF
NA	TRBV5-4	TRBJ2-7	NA	TGTGCCAGCAGCCCCGTAGGGGGGGCGGGAGAGCAGTACTTC	CASSPVGGAGEQYF
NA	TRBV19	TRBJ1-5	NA	TGTGCCAGTAGTTCTAGGGGCCCTCCCAATCAGCCCCAGCATTTT	CASSSRGPPNQPQHF
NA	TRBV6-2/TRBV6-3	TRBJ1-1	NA	TGTGCCAGCTGCCGGGAGGGAGCTGAAGCTTTCTTT	CASCREGAEAFF
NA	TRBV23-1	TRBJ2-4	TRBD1	TGCGCCAGCAGTCAAAAGAGGGGGACAGACAAAAACATTCAGTACTTC	CASSQKRGTDKNIQYF
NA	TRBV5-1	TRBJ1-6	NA	TGCGCCAGCAGCTTGGCCAGGACACTAAATAATTCACCCCTCCACTTT	CASSLARTLNNSPLHF
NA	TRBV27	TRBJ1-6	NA	TGTGCCAGCAGTTTATCCTTCAGCAGGGGTGATTCACCCCTCCACTTT	CASSLSFSRGDSPLHF
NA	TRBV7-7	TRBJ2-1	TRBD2	TGTGCCAGCAGCTTAGTCTGGACTAGCGGGGACTCCTACAATGAGCAGTTCTTC	CASSLVWTSGDSYNEQFF
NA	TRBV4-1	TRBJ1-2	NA	TGCGCCAGCAGCCAAGATTCGCCAACAACAGGGTGGAACGTGTATGGCTACACCTTC	CASSQDSPTTGWNVYGYTF
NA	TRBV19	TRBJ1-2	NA	TGTGCCAGTAGTGTGGACTTCAACTATGGCTACACCTTC	CASSVDFNYGYTF
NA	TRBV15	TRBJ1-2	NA	TGTGCCACCAGCAGAGGCCAGGAAGATGGCTACACCTTC	CATSRGQEDGYTF
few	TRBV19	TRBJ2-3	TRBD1	TGTGCCAGTCCCGAGGGGGCGAGTACGCAGTATTTT	CASPEGASTQYF
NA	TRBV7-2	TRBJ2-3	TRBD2	TGTGCCAGCAGCACCCGCTTAGGCGGGGGGACCGGAGATACGCAGTATTTT	CASSTRLGGGTGDTQYF
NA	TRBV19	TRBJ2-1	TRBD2	TGTGCCAGTAGGGTCACTCTAGCGGGGGACCCCTACAATGAGCAGTTCTTC	CASRVTLAGDPYNEQFF
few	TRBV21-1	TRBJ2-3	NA	TGTGCCAGCAGCAAGCCCACCGGAGGACAGGGGTGCGCAGATACGCAGTATTTT	CASSKPTGGQGCADTQYF
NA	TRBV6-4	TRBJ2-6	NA	TGTGCCAGCAGTGACTTGACGGGCAGGGTTCCCTCTGGGGCCAACGTCCTGACTTTC	CASSDLTGRVPSGANVLTF
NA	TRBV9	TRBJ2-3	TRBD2	TGTGCCAGCAGCTTGCGGGACTACCATTTCTTAGATACGCAGTATTTT	CASSLRDYHFLDTQYF
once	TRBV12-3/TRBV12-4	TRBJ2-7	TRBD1	TGTGCCAGCAGTTTCGGACAGGGATACGAGCAGTACTTC	CASSFGQGYEQYF
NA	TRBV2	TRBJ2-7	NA	TGTGCCAGTTGGAGGAGTTACGAGCAGTACTTC	CASWRSYEQYF
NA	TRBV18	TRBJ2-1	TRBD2	TGTGCCAGCTCACCACTCGCTAGCGGGGGGAAAAGCTCCTACAATGAGCAGTTCTTC	CASSPLASGGKSSYNEQFF
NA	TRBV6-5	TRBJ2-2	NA	TGTGCCAGCAGACCATTGGACACATCCACCGGGGAGCTGTTTTTT	CASRPLDTSTGELFF
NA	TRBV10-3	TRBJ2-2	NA	TGTGCCGCGGGCGGGACAGCGAACACCGGGGAGCTGTTTTTT	CAAGGTANTGELFF
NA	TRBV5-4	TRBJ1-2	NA	TGTGCCAGCAGCTTGGGGACAGATGGCTACACCTTC	CASSLGTDGYTF
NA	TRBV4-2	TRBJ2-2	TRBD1	TGTGCCAGCAGCCAAGATAGCGTACAGGGGGACACCGGGGAGCTGTTTTTT	CASSQDSVQGDTGELFF
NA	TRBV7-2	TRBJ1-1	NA	TGTGCCAGCAGCTTAGGGAGCTGGAGCAATATGAACACTGAAGCTTTCTTT	CASSLGSWSNMNTEAFF
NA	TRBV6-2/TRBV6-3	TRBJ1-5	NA	TGTGCCAGCAGTTGGACAGTTAGCAATCAGCCCCAGCATTTT	CASSWTVSNQPQHF
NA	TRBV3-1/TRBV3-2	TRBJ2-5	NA	TGTGCCAGCAGCCAAACCCACCCCTCTTACAGTGTCCAAGAGACCCAGTACTTC	CASSQTHPSYSVQETQYF
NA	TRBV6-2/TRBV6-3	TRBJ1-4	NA	TGTGCCAGCAGCTGGGTGAGAGGGCGCGCGGATGAAAAACTGTTTTTT	CASSWVRGRADEKLFF
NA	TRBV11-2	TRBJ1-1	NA	TGTGCCAGCAAACCACAGGGAGTGAACACTGAAGCTTTCTTT	CASKPQGVNTEAFF
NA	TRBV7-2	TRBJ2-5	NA	TGTGCCAGCAGCCCGACAGAAACCCAAGAGACCCAGTACTTC	CASSPTETQETQYF
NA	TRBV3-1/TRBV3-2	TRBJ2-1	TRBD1	TGTGCCAGCAGCCAAGTAGGTATGGCGAACAGGGGATCCTACAATGAGCAGTTCTTC	CASSQVGMANRGSYNEQFF
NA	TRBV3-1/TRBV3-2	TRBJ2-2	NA	TGTGCCAGCAGCCCCCAACTAGCTCCCGGGGAGCTGTTTTTT	CASSPQLAPGELFF
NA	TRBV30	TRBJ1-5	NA	TGTGCCTGGACTGAGGGTGGGAGCAATCAGCCCCAGCATTTT	CAWTEGGSNQPQHF
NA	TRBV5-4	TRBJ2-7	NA	TGTGCCAGCAGCTTCGATGTCGGTTCCTACGAGCAGTACTTC	CASSFDVGSYEQYF
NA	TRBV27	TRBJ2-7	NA	TGTGCCAGCAGTCCTCACAGAACCTCCTACGAGCAGTACTTC	CASSPHRTSYEQYF
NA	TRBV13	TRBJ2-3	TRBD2	TGTGCCAGCAGCGGGGGGGAGAACGGCGCTAGCACAGATACGCAGTATTTT	CASSGGENGASTDTQYF
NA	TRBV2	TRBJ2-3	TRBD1	TGTGCCAGCACTCGGGACAGGAGCACAGATACGCAGTATTTT	CASTRDRSTDTQYF
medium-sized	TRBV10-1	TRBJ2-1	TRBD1	TGCGCCAGCAGCGCTGTCACAGGGGGCCCCTACAATGAGCAGTTCTTC	CASSAVTGGPYNEQFF
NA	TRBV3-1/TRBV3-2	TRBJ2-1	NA	TGTGCCAGCAGCCAGTACAGGGAGAACAATGAGCAGTTCTTC	CASSQYRENNEQFF
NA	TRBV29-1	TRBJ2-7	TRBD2	TGCAGCGTCACGACGGGGGGGCCGCGGTCGGGCGAGCAGTACTTC	CSVTTGGPRSGEQYF
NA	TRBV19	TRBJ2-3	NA	TGTGCCAGTAGGCGGGGCAACCCGGGCACAGATACGCAGTATTTT	CASRRGNPGTDTQYF
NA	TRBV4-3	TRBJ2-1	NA	TGCGCCAGCAGCCAAGATCCGGGTAATGAGCAGTTCTTC	CASSQDPGNEQFF
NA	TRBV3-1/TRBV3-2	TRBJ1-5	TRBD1	TGTGCCAGCAGCTCGACAGGGTCCAATCAGCCCCAGCATTTT	CASSSTGSNQPQHF
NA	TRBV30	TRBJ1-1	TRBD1	TGTGCCTGGAGTGCGACAGGGGACACTGAAGCTTTCTTT	CAWSATGDTEAFF
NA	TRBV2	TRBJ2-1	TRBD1	TGTGCCAGCAGTATTTCTCCGGGACAGATATACAATGAGCAGTTCTTC	CASSISPGQIYNEQFF
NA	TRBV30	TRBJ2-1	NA	TGTGCCTGGAGTGTTGGGCAGGGGAGGGGTGAGCAGTTCTTC	CAWSVGQGRGEQFF
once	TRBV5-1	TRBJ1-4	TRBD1	TGCGCCAGCAGCGGACCAGGGGGCGACGGTGAAAAACTGTTTTTT	CASSGPGGDGEKLFF
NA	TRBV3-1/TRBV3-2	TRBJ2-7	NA	TGTGCCAGCAGCCAAGCAACTTGGTCCTACGAGCAGTACTTC	CASSQATWSYEQYF
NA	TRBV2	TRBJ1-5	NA	TGTGCCAGCGTAATAGGACAGTTGAATCAGCCCCAGCATTTT	CASVIGQLNQPQHF
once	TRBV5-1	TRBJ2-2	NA	TGCGCCAGCAGCCTCTTTTTCACCGGGGAGCTGTTTTTT	CASSLFFTGELFF
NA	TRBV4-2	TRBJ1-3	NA	TGTGCCAGCAGCCAAGACTTTCAGAACTCTGGAAACACCATATATTTT	CASSQDFQNSGNTIYF
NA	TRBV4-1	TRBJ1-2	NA	TGCGCCAGCAGCGATGTATGGGGCGGCGGCTACACCTTC	CASSDVWGGGYTF
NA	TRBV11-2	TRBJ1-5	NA	TGTGCCAGCACCGATACTGGGTTCGCGGATCAGCCCCAGCATTTT	CASTDTGFADQPQHF
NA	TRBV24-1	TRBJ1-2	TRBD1	TGTGCCACCAGGAGGGGACAGGGTACCTACTACACCTTC	CATRRGQGTYYTF
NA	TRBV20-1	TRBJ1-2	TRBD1	TGCAGTGCTAGTGAAGGGGGCGACTATGGCTACACCTTC	CSASEGGDYGYTF
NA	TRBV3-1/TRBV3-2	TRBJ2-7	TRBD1	TGTGCCAGCAGCCAGGGACAGTCCTACGAGCAGTACTTC	CASSQGQSYEQYF
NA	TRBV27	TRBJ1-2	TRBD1	TGTGCCAGCAGTTTATCCGCCACAGGGGGCTATGGCTACACCTTC	CASSLSATGGYGYTF